The clone carrying this TCR beta chain has more than one count but fewer than ten. The antigen is unknown. The V and J ends lost 6 bases and 0 bases, in that order; junction bases with no gene match: 1. CDR1 and CDR2 from the germline V gene are MNHNS and SASEGT. The CDR3 contains 14 residues. Using a J-beta primer mix together with a sample-barcoded 5' primer, a second PCR was run for roughly 6 to 12 cycles. There were at least 3 million CDR3-containing paired-end reads obtained from each sample. TCRdb analysed the 5' RACE reads with MiXCR anew, one entry per CDR3 protein. The sample has 590,000 or so distinct CDR3 sequences, about 30% seen once; the top ten hold around 14%. This sample stems from a study of blood T cells in healthy people across ages. Overall study results and limits: A roughly linear fall in TCR beta diversity per million T cells was seen with increasing age. Strongly correlated with naive T cell percentage was TCR beta diversity. A greater number of naive CD4+ cells and higher diversity distinguished long-lived donors from aged donors.

The chain recombines TRBV6-1 with TRBJ2-2; TRBD1 agrees at 7 bases. This TCR derives from a woman of 80 years or more in good health. The sequenced sample consisted of blood. The CDR3 reads CASRDRSNTGELFF. The CDR3 DNA follows: TGTGCCAGCAGGGACAGGTCGAACACCGGGGAGCTGTTTTTT.